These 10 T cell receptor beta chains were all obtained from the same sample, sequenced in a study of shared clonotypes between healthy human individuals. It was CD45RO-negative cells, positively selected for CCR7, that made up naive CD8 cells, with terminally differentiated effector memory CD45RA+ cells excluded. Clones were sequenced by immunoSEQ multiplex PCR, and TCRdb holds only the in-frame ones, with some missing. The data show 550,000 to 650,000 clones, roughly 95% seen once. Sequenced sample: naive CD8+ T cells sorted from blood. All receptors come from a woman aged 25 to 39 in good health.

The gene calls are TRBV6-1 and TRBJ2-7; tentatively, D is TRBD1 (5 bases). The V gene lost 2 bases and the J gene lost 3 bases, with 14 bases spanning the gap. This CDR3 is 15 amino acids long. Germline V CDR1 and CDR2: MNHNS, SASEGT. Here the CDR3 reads CASSEPAGIFYEQYF. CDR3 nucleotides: TGTGCCAGCAGTGAACCTGCAGGGATTTTCTACGAGCAGTACTTC.

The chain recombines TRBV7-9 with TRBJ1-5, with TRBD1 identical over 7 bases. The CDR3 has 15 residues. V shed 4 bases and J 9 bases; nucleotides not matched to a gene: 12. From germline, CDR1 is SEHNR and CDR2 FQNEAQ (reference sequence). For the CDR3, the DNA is TGTGCCAGCAGCTACGACAGGGAGGGCCTTGGGCCCCAGCATTTT. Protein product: CASSYDREGLGPQHF.

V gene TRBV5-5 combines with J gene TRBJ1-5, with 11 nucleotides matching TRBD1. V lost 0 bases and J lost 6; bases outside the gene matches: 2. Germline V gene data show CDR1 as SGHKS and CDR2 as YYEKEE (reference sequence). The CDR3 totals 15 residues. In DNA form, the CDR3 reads TGTGCCAGCAGCTTGGGGGACAGGGGGGTTCAGCCCCAGCATTTT. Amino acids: CASSLGDRGVQPQHF.

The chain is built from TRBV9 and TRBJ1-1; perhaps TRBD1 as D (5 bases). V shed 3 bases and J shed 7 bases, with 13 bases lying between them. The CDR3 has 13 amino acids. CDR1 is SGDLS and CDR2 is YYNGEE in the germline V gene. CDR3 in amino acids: CASSGIRVSEAFF. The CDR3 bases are TGTGCCAGCAGCGGGATCAGGGTTAGTGAAGCTTTCTTT. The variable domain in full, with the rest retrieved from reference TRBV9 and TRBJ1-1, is DSGVTQTPKHLITATGQRVTLRCSPRSGDLSVYWYQQSLDQGLQFLIQYYNGEERAKGNILERFSAQQFPDLHSELNLSSLELGDSALYFCASSGIRVSEAFFGQGTRLTVV.

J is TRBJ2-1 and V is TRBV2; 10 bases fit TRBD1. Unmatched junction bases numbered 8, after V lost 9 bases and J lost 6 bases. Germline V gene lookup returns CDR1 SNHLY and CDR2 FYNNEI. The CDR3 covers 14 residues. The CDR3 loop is CASTPGQGRNEQFF. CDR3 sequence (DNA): TGTGCCAGTACTCCGGGACAGGGGCGCAATGAGCAGTTCTTC.

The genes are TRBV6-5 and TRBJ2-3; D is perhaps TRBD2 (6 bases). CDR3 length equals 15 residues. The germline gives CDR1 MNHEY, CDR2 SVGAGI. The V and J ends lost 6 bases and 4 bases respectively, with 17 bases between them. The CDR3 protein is CASSPRVAAADTQYF. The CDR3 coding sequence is TGTGCCAGCAGCCCCCGGGTAGCGGCCGCAGATACGCAGTATTTT.

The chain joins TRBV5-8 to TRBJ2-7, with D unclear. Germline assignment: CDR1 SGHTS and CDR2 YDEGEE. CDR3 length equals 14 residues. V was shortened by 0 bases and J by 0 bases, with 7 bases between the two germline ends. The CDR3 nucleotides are TGTGCCAGCAGCTTGGAAGCAAGCTCCTACGAGCAGTACTTC. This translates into CASSLEASSYEQYF.

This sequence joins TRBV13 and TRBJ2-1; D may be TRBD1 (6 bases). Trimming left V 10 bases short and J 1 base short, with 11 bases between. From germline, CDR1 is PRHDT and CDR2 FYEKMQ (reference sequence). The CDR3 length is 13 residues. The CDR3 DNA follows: TGTGCCATACAGGGATCTTCCTACAATGAGCAGTTCTTC. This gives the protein CAIQGSSYNEQFF.

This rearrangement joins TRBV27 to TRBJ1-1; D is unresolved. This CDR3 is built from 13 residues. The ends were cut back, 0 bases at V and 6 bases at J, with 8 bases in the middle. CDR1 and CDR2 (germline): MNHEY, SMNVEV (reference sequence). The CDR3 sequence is CASSLSGRSEAFF. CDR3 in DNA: TGTGCCAGCAGTTTATCCGGCAGGTCTGAAGCTTTCTTT.

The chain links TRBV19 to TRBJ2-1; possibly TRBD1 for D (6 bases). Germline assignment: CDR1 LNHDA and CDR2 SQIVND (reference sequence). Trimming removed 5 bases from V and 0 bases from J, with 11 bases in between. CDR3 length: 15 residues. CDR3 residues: CASSPGQSSYNEQFF. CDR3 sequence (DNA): TGTGCCAGTAGTCCAGGACAGAGCTCCTACAATGAGCAGTTCTTC.